This TCR beta chain derives from a study of blood T cells in healthy people across ages (dated by TCRdb to the mid-2010s). As for the study more broadly: In model experiments, template switching captured roughly one uniquely barcoded TCR beta cDNA molecule for every two T cells. The study analyzed two additional independent replicas of 1 million unique cDNA reads from the same blood draw for two donors, one aged 18 to 29 and one aged 80 or older. Using deep sequencing normalized with unique cDNA molecular identifiers, the study measured how TCR beta repertoire diversity changes with age. Donors were grouped into four age groups: young (average 16 years), middle-aged (39), aged (around 60) and long-lived (around 80). Donors of different ages were randomly distributed across sequencing lanes to avoid experimental bias.

Systemically healthy Caucasian individuals from Russia, some 38 in total and aged about 6 to 95 years, were included as donors. Each donor gave ten milliliters of peripheral blood, drawn into EDTA-treated Vacutainer tubes. Ficoll-Paque density-gradient centrifugation was used to isolate PBMCs, with at least 7 million obtained per sample. Total RNA was extracted from PBMCs with Trizol reagent, with at least 5.5 micrograms obtained per sample. The percentages of naive CD45RAhigh/CD27high T cells were determined by flow cytometry on a PBMC aliquot from every donor. Cut back by 7 bases and 5 bases, the V and J ends lie 11 bases apart. The germline V gene sets CDR1 to MNHEY and CDR2 to SVGAGI. The CDR3 contains 12 residues, cysteine and phenylalanine counted. Here the CDR3 DNA is all that survives: 36 bases in frame from base 1. Receptor libraries were prepared by 5' RACE. TCRdb names Illumina HiSeq 2500 as the instrument used. A second PCR of about 6 to 11 cycles was performed with a sample-barcoded 5' primer and a J-beta primer mix. A template-switch 5' adaptor carrying 12 random nucleotides introduced a unique molecular identifier onto each TCR beta cDNA molecule. Each sample yielded at least 3 million CDR3-containing paired-end reads. All of the RNA was converted into first-strand cDNA using the Mint cDNA synthesis kit, with a TRBC-specific oligonucleotide serving as the primer. After uracil-DNA glycosylase treatment, a first 18-cycle PCR used universal primers M1SS and BC2_uni_R on all cDNA. The original methods were these. For normalization, 1 million high-quality reads were randomly selected from each sample, with every read carrying a distinct molecular identifier. Instead of being binned into consensus sequences, reads that shared molecular identifiers were thrown out. MiTCR, set to a Q25 quality threshold and the strictest error-elimination algorithm, was used for CDR3 identification, clonotype clustering and error correction. Lower-bound total TCR beta diversity was estimated with a nonparametric unseen species model using Euler transformation. TCRdb took the public reads, trimmed them with fastp at Q25, ran MiXCR for clone calling and kept in-frame beta chains. Rows are combined by CDR3 protein, so each entry shows the most common genes and DNA. These V and J calls derive from TCRdb rather than the authors' analysis. This sample is represented by over 1,500,000 distinct CDR3 sequences; less than 50% of them were singletons. Of the sample, less than 2.5% is held by the ten largest clones.

This clonotype was seen more than once but under ten times. The clone's antigen remains unknown. Base qualities are not provided; no much larger clone lies one nucleotide away. Study-wide findings and limitations: Because donor CMV infection status was unknown, age-related changes in expanded clonotypes were potentially confounded. Because profiling used bulk unsorted PBMCs, naive and antigen-experienced compartments could not be compared conclusively. The long-lived group showed more naive CD4+ T cells, fewer expanded clones and increased TCR diversity than the aged group, suggesting age selection. Estimates of total diversity from one million sequenced T cells were regarded as lower bounds and underestimates. There was a strong correlation between observed TCR beta diversity and the percentage of naive T cells measured by flow cytometry. Observed TCR beta diversity per million T cells fell roughly linearly with age, and a significant reduction was already apparent by age approximately 41.

Sequenced: blood. The V and J segments used are TRBV6-5 and TRBJ1-2; no D segment can be confidently identified. The source is a woman in her forties in good health. The nucleotide sequence is TGTGCCAGCACCGGCGGGTTATATGGCTACACCTTC. It codes for CASTGGLYGYTF.